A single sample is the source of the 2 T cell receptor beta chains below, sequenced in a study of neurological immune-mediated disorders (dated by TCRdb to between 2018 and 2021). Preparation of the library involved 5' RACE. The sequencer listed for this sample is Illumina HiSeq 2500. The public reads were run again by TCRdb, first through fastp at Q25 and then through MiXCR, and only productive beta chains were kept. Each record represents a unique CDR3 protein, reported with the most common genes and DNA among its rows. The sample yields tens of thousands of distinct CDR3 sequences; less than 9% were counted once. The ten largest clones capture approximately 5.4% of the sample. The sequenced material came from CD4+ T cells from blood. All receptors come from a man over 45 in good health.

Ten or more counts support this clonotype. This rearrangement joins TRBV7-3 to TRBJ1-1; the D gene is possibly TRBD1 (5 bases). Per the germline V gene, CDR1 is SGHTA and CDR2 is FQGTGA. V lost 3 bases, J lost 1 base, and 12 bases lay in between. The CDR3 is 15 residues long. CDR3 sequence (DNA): TGTGCCAGCAGCTTCCAGGGCCCCCGGAACACTGAAGCTTTCTTT. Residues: CASSFQGPRNTEAFF.

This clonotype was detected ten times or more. The CDR3 reads CASSPDRGYNEQFF. The DNA of the CDR3 is TGCGCCAGCAGCCCGGACAGGGGATACAATGAGCAGTTCTTC. The V call is TRBV5-1, the J call TRBJ2-1, with TRBD1 identical over 9 bases. From germline, CDR1 is SGHRS and CDR2 YFSETQ. CDR3 length: 14 residues. J was trimmed by 4 bases and V by 4 bases; bases with no gene match: 3.